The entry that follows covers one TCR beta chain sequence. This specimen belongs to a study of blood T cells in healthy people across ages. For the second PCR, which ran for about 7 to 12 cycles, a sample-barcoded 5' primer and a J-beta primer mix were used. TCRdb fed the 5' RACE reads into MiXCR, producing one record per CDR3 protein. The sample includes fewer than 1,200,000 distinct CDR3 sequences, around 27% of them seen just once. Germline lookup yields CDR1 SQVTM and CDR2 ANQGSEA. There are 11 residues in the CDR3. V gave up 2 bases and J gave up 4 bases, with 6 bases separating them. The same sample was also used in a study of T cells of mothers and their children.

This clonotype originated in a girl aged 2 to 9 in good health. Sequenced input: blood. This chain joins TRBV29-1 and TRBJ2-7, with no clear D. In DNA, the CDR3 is TGCAGCGTTGAAACTGGTTACGAGCAGTACTTC. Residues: CSVETGYEQYF.